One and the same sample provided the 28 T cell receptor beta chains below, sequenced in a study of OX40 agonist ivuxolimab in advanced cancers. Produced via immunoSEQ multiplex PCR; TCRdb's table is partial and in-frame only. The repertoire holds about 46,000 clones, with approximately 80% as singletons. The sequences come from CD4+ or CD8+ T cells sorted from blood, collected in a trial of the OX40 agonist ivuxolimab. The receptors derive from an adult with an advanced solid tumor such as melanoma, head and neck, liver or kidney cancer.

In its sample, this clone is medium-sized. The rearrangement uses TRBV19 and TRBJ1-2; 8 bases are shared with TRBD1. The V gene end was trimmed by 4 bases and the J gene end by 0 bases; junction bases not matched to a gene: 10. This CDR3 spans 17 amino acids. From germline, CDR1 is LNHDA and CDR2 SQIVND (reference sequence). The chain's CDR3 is CASSTLQPGGANYGYTF. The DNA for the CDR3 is TGTGCCAGTAGTACCCTTCAGCCAGGGGGCGCTAACTATGGCTACACCTTC.

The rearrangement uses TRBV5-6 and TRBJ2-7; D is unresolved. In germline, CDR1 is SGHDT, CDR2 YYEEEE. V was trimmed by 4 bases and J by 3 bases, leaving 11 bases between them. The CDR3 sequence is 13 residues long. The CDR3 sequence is CASSPLDGYEQYF. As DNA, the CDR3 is TGTGCCAGCAGCCCCTTGGACGGCTACGAGCAGTACTTC.

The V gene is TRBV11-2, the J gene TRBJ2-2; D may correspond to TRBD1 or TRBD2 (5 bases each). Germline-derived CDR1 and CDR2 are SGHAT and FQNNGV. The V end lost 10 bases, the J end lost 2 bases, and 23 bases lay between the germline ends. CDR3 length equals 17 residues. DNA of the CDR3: TGTGCCACCCGATACCGGGACCTGACGAAAAACACCGGGGAGCTGTTTTTT. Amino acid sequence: CATRYRDLTKNTGELFF. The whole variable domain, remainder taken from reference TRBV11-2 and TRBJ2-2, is EAGVAQSPRYKIIEKRQSVAFWCNPISGHATLYWYQQILGQGPKLLIQFQNNGVVDDSQLPKDRFSAERLKGVDSTLKIQPAKLEDSAVYLCATRYRDLTKNTGELFFGEGSRLTVL.

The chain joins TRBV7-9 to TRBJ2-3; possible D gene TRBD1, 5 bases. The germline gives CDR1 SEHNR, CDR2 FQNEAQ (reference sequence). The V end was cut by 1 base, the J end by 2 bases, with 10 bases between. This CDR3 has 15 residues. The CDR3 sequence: CASSLVQGITDTQYF. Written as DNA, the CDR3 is TGTGCCAGCAGCTTAGTTCAGGGAATCACAGATACGCAGTATTTT.

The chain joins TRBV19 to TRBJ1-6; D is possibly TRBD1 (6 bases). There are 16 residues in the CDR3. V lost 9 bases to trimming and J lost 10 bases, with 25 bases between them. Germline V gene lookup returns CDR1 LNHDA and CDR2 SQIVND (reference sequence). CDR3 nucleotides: TGTGCCAGACCGCTGTGGGTGGGCAGGGGTTGCTCACCCCTCCACTTT. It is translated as CARPLWVGRGCSPLHF.

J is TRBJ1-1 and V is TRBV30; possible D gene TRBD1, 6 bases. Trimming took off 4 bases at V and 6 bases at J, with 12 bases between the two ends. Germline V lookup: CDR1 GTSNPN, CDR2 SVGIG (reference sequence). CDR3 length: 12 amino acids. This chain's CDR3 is CAWNQGSAEAFF. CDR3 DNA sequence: TGTGCCTGGAATCAGGGGTCGGCTGAAGCTTTCTTT.

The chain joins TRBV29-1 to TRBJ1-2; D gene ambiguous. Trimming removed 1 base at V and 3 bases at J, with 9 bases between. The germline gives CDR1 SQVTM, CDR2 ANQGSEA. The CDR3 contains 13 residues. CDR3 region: CSVEGAGYYGYTF. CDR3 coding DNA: TGCAGCGTTGAAGGTGCGGGGTACTATGGCTACACCTTC.

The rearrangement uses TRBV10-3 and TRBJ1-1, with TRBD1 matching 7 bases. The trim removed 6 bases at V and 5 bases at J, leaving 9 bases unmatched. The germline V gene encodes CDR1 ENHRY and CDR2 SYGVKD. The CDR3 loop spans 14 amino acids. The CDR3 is CAIRIDRVRTEAFF. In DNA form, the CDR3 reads TGTGCCATCAGGATCGACAGGGTGAGGACTGAAGCTTTCTTT.

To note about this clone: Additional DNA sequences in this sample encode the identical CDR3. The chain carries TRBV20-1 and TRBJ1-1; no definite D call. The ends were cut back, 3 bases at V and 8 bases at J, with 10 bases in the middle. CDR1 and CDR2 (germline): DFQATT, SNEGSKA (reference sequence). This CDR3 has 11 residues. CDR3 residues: CSASSAAEAFF. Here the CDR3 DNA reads TGCAGTGCTAGTAGCGCAGCGGAAGCTTTCTTT.

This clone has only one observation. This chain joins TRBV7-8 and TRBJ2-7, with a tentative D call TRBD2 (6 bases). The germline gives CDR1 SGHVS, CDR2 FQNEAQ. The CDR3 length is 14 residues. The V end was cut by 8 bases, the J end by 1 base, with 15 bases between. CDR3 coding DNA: TGTGCCAGCGGCCGTGCGGGGTCATCCTACGAGCAGTACTTC. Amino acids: CASGRAGSSYEQYF. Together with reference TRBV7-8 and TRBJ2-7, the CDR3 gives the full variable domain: GAGVSQSPRYKVAKRGQDVALRCDPISGHVSLFWYQQALGQGPEFLTYFQNEAQLDKSGLPSDRFFAERPEGSVSTLKIQRTQQEDSAVYLCASGRAGSSYEQYFGPGTRLTVT.

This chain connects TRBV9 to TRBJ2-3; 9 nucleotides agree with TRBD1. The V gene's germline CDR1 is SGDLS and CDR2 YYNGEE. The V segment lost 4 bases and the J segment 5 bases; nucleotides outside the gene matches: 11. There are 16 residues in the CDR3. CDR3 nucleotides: TGTGCCAGCAGCAGTTCCGGGACAGGGATGAAAGATACGCAGTATTTT. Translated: CASSSSGTGMKDTQYF. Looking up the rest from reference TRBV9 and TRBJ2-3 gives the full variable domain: DSGVTQTPKHLITATGQRVTLRCSPRSGDLSVYWYQQSLDQGLQFLIQYYNGEERAKGNILERFSAQQFPDLHSELNLSSLELGDSALYFCASSSSGTGMKDTQYFGPGTRLTVL.

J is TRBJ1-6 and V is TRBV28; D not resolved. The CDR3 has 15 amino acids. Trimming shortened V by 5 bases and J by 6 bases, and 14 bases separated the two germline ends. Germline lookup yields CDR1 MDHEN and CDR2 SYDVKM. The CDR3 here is CASSPTAPINSPLHF. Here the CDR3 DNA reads TGTGCCAGCAGTCCCACAGCTCCTATTAATTCACCCCTCCACTTT. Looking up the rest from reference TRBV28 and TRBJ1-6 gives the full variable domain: DVKVTQSSRYLVKRTGEKVFLECVQDMDHENMFWYRQDPGLGLRLIYFSYDVKMKEKGDIPEGYSVSREKKERFSLILESASTNQTSMYLCASSPTAPINSPLHFGNGTRLTVT.

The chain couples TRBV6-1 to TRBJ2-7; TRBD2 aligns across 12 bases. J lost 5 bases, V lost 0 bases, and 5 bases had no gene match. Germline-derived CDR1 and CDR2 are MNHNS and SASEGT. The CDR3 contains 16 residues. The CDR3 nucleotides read TGTGCCAGCAGTGAAGCGCTAGCGGGGGGGCGGAACGAGCAGTACTTC. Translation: CASSEALAGGRNEQYF.

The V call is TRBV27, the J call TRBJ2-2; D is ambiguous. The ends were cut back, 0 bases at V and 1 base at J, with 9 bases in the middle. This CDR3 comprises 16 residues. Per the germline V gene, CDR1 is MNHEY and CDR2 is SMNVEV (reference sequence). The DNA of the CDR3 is TGTGCCAGCAGTTTATCAGTCGGCTTGAACACCGGGGAGCTGTTTTTT. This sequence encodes CASSLSVGLNTGELFF.

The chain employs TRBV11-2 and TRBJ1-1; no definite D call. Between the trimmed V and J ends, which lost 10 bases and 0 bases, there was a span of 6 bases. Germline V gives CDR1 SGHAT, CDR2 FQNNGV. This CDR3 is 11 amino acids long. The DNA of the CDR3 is TGTGCCAACACAGTGAACACTGAAGCTTTCTTT. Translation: CANTVNTEAFF.

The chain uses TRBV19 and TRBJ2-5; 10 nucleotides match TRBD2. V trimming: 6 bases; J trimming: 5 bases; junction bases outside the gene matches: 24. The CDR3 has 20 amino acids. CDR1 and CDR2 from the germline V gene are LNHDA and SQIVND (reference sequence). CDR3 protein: CASSPSKVAGGRLDGETQYF. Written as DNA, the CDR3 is TGTGCCAGTAGCCCCTCGAAGGTAGCGGGGGGACGCCTAGATGGGGAGACCCAGTACTTC.

The CDR3 spells CASRLGGTGWMNTEAFF. DNA for the CDR3: TGTGCCAGCAGACTAGGCGGGACAGGGTGGATGAACACTGAAGCTTTCTTT. This rearrangement joins TRBV4-2 to TRBJ1-1; TRBD1 matches 9 bases. CDR1 LGHNA and CDR2 YNFKEQ come from the germline V gene. The CDR3 spans 17 residues. Trimming at V came to 6 bases and at J to 0 bases, leaving 11 bases not matched to a gene.

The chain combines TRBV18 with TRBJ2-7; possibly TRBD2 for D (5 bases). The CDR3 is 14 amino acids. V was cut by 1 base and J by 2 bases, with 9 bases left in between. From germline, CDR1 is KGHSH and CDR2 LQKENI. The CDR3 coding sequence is TGTGCCAGCTCACCACGGACGGGAACCTACGAGCAGTACTTC. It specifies CASSPRTGTYEQYF.

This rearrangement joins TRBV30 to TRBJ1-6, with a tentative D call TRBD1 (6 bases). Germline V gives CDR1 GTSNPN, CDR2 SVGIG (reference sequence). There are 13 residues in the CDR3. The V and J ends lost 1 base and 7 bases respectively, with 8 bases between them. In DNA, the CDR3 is TGTGCCTGGAGTGGGACAGTGAATTCACCCCTCCACTTT. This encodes CAWSGTVNSPLHF.

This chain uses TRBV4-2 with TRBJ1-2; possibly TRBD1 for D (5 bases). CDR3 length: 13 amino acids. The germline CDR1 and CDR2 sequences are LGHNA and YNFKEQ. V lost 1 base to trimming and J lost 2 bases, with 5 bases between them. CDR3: CASSQGTNYGYTF. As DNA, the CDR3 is TGTGCCAGCAGCCAAGGGACAAACTATGGCTACACCTTC.

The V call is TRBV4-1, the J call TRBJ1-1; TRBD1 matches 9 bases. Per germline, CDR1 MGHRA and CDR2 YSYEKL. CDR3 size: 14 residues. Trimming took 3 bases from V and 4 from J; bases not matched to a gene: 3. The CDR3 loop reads CASSQDRGSTEAFF. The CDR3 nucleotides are TGCGCCAGCAGCCAGGACAGGGGTTCCACTGAAGCTTTCTTT.

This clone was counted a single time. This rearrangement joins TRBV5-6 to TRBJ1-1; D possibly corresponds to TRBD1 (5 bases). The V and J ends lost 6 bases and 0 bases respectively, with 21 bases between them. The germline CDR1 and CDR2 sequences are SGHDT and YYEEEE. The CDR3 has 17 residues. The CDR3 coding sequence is TGTGCCAGCACCAAACCGGGGGTTCAGGCCTTGAACACTGAAGCTTTCTTT. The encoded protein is CASTKPGVQALNTEAFF. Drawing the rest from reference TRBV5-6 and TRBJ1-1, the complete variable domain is DAGVTQSPTHLIKTRGQQVTLRCSPKSGHDTVSWYQQALGQGPQFIFQYYEEEERQRGNFPDRFSGHQFPNYSSELNVNALLLGDSALYLCASTKPGVQALNTEAFFGQGTRLTVV.

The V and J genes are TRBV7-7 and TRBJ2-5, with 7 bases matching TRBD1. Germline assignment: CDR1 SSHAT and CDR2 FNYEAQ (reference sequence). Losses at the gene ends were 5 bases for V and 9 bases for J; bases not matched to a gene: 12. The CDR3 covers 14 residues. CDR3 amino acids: CASSGQVGQVAQYF. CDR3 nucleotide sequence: TGTGCCAGCAGCGGACAGGTGGGGCAAGTGGCCCAGTACTTC.

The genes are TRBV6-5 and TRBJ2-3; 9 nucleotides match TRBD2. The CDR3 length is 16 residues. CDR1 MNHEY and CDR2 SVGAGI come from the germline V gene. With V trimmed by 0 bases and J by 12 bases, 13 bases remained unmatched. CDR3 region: CASSYSSGGSPTPQYF. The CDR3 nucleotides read TGTGCCAGCAGTTACTCAAGCGGGGGGAGTCCTACCCCCCAGTATTTT.

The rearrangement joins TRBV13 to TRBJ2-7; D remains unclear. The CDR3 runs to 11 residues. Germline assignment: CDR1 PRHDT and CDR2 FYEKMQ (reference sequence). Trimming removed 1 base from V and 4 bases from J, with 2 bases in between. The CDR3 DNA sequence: TGTGCCAGCAGCTTAGAGTACGAGCAGTACTTC. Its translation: CASSLEYEQYF.

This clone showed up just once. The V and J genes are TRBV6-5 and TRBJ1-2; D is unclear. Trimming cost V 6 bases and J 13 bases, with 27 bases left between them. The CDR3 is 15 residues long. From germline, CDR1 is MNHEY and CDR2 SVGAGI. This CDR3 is CASRFSESVTFPLTF. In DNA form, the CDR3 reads TGTGCCAGCAGATTCTCCGAGAGTGTGACCTTCCCACTCACCTTC.

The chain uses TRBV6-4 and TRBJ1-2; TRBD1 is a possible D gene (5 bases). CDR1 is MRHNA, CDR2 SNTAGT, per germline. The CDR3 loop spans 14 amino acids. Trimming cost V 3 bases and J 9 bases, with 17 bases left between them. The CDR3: CASSEEGALGRYTF. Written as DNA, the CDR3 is TGTGCCAGCAGTGAAGAAGGGGCCCTTGGCCGCTACACCTTC.

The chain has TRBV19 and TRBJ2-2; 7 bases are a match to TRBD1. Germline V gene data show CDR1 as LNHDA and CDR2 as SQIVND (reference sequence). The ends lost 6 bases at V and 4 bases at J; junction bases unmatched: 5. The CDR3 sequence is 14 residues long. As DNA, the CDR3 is TGTGCCAGTAGGGAAGACAGGGCCACCGGGGAGCTGTTTTTT. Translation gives CASREDRATGELFF.